These 22 T cell receptor beta chains came from one sample sequenced in a study of blood T cells in healthy people across ages. Primed by a sample-barcoded 5' primer and a J-beta primer mix, a second PCR proceeded for roughly 6 to 12 cycles. TCRdb fed the 5' RACE reads into MiXCR, producing one record per CDR3 protein. The top ten hold 20% to 25% of the sample, which has around 580,000 distinct CDR3 sequences, around half seen once. The sequenced material came from blood. These receptors all stem from a man older than 75 in good health.

This clonotype was found many times. J is TRBJ2-4 and V is TRBV7-9; TRBD2 matches 13 bases. V lost 4 bases and J lost 6; bases outside the gene matches: 6. Per the germline V gene, CDR1 is SEHNR and CDR2 is FQNEAQ (reference sequence). This CDR3 is 16 amino acids long. In nucleotides, the CDR3 is TGTGCCAGCAGCTCGGGACTAGCGGGACCAACAAACATTCAGTACTTC. It codes for CASSSGLAGPTNIQYF.

This clonotype was counted a few times. V gene TRBV12-3 or TRBV12-4 combines with J gene TRBJ2-1; weak D call: TRBD2 (5 bases). This CDR3 region has 13 residues. V was cut by 6 bases and J by 6 bases, with 12 bases left in between. The CDR3 DNA sequence: TGTGCCAGCAGCCCCGACTATCCCAATGAGCAGTTCTTC. It translates to CASSPDYPNEQFF.

The rearrangement links TRBV20-1 to TRBJ1-2; D not resolved. This CDR3 region has 14 residues. CDR1 is DFQATT and CDR2 is SNEGSKA in the germline V gene (reference sequence). Trimming removed 0 bases from V and 8 bases from J, with 16 bases in between. The CDR3 DNA reads as TGCAGTGCTAGAGATGGTCGGGGTGAGGGCGGCTACACCTTC. Residues: CSARDGRGEGGYTF.

This clonotype has more than one count but fewer than ten. V usage is TRBV12-3 or TRBV12-4 and J usage is TRBJ2-4; 14 bases are a match to TRBD2. This CDR3 is built from 15 residues. The trim removed 5 bases at V and 4 bases at J, leaving 1 base unmatched. CDR3 region: CASSGTSGGKNIQYF. The CDR3 coding sequence is TGTGCCAGCAGTGGGACTAGCGGGGGAAAAAACATTCAGTACTTC.

This chain connects TRBV27 to TRBJ1-6; 9 bases agree with TRBD1. With V trimmed by 4 bases and J by 9 bases, 7 bases remained unmatched. The CDR3 is made up of 15 amino acids. From germline, CDR1 is MNHEY and CDR2 SMNVEV (reference sequence). CDR3 in amino acids: CASSYQGQGSSPLHF. CDR3 nucleotides: TGTGCCAGCAGTTATCAGGGACAGGGTAGTTCACCCCTCCACTTT.

J is TRBJ1-6 and V is TRBV12-3 or TRBV12-4; D gene ambiguous. V was trimmed by 7 bases and J by 10 bases, leaving 20 bases between them. CDR3 length: 15 residues. CDR3 sequence: CASTLYGGVGSPLHF. The CDR3 DNA reads TGTGCCAGCACCCTATATGGTGGAGTGGGCTCACCCCTCCACTTT.

This clonotype was picked up one time. Germline is not matched at one junction end, which may reflect a read error. The chain recombines TRBV29-1 with TRBJ2-5; 7 nucleotides match TRBD2. The germline V gene encodes CDR1 SQVTM and CDR2 ANQGSEA. The CDR3 sequence is 17 residues long. For the CDR3, the DNA is TGCAGCGTTGACGGCCTAGCGGAAGACAAAAGCCAAGGGACCCAGTACTTC. Amino acid sequence: CSVDGLAEDKSQGTQYF. Together with reference TRBV29-1 and TRBJ2-5, the CDR3 gives the full variable domain: SAVISQKPSRDICQRGTSLTIQCQVDSQVTMMFWYRQQPGQSLTLIATANQGSEATYESGFVIDKFPISRPNLTFSTLTVSNMSPEDSSIYLCSVDGLAEDKSQGTQYFGPGTRLLVL.

The V call is TRBV3-1, the J call TRBJ1-4; D remains ambiguous. CDR3 length: 15 residues. The germline gives CDR1 LGHDT, CDR2 YNNKEL (reference sequence). Trimming pared 4 bases from V and 4 bases from J, leaving 13 bases between. CDR3 nucleotides: TGTGCCAGCAGCCTAGCGGACGGAGTTAATGAAAAACTGTTTTTT. Residues: CASSLADGVNEKLFF.

This chain joins TRBV29-1 and TRBJ2-1; weak D call: TRBD1 (6 bases). The CDR3 consists of 17 residues. Germline V gene lookup returns CDR1 SQVTM and CDR2 ANQGSEA. Trimming cost V 0 bases and J 8 bases, with 23 bases left between them. The CDR3, as DNA: TGCAGCGTTGAAGATCTTATGGGACACGGGGCGTCGGATGAGCAGTTCTTC. The encoded protein is CSVEDLMGHGASDEQFF.

The rearrangement uses TRBV7-2 and TRBJ2-3; D is perhaps TRBD1 (5 bases). Trimming removed 4 bases at V and 0 bases at J, with 8 bases between. The germline V gene has CDR1 SGHTA and CDR2 FQGNSA. The CDR3 is 14 residues long. CDR3 coding DNA: TGTACCAGCAGCTCCAGGGCTAGCACAGATACGCAGTATTTT. Protein sequence: CTSSSRASTDTQYF.

The chain joins TRBV5-6 to TRBJ2-2; the match to TRBD2 covers 13 bases. Trimming cost V 4 bases and J 8 bases; bases outside gene matches: 8. Germline V gene lookup returns CDR1 SGHDT and CDR2 YYEEEE. The length of the CDR3 is 16 residues. This chain's CDR3 is CASSARTSGGRGELFF. The CDR3, as DNA: TGTGCCAGCAGCGCCCGGACTAGCGGGGGACGAGGGGAGCTGTTTTTT. The variable domain in full, with the rest retrieved from reference TRBV5-6 and TRBJ2-2, is DAGVTQSPTHLIKTRGQQVTLRCSPKSGHDTVSWYQQALGQGPQFIFQYYEEEERQRGNFPDRFSGHQFPNYSSELNVNALLLGDSALYLCASSARTSGGRGELFFGEGSRLTVL.

This chain joins TRBV4-3 and TRBJ1-5; the D is unclear. The CDR3 has 13 amino acids. Germline assignment: CDR1 LGHNA and CDR2 YSLEER. Deletions cut 0 bases from V and 3 bases from J, with 3 bases between. The CDR3 loop is CASSQEFNQPQHF. For the CDR3, the DNA is TGCGCCAGCAGCCAAGAGTTCAATCAGCCCCAGCATTTT.

The chain links TRBV3-1 to TRBJ2-4; D is unclear. This CDR3 has 12 amino acids. Between the trimmed V and J ends, which lost 0 bases and 4 bases, there was a span of 1 base. The germline CDR1 and CDR2 sequences are LGHDT and YNNKEL (reference sequence). Written as DNA, the CDR3 is TGTGCCAGCAGCCAAGAAAAAAACATTCAGTACTTC. This encodes CASSQEKNIQYF.

This clonotype was found once. With a much larger clone just one base away, this may be a read error. The chain carries TRBV7-2 and TRBJ2-7, with TRBD2 identical over 9 bases. Judging by the DNA end, TRBJ2-5 fits better; the J call may be wrong. The CDR3 runs 17 residues. Germline V CDR1 and CDR2: SGHTA, FQGNSA. CDR3 bases: TGTGCCAGCAGCCACCGGGCTAGCGGGAAATCTGGAGAGACCCAGTACTTC. Its translation is CASSHRASGKSGETQYF.

This chain connects TRBV5-5 to TRBJ1-1, with a possible D match to TRBD1 (5 bases). The CDR3 sequence is 13 residues long. The ends were cut back, 1 base at V and 5 bases at J, with 9 bases in the middle. Germline CDR1 SGHKS, CDR2 YYEKEE (reference sequence). The CDR3 spells CASSLMGGTEAFF. CDR3 DNA: TGTGCCAGCAGCTTGATGGGGGGAACTGAAGCTTTCTTT.

V gene TRBV20-1 combines with J gene TRBJ1-2; the D is unclear. This CDR3 contains 11 residues. V dropped 4 bases and J dropped 8 bases, with 11 bases sitting between them. CDR1 DFQATT and CDR2 SNEGSKA come from the germline V gene (reference sequence). The CDR3 DNA follows: TGCAGTGCTACAAGACCAGCGGGCTACACCTTC. Protein: CSATRPAGYTF.

This chain links TRBV10-3 with TRBJ1-5, with 8 nucleotides matching TRBD1. The CDR3 length is 15 residues. The germline V gene encodes CDR1 ENHRY and CDR2 SYGVKD. Germline trimming cut 2 bases from V and 4 bases from J; bases unmatched to any gene: 4. The chain's CDR3 is CAISEGTGLNQPQHF. In DNA, the CDR3 is TGTGCCATCAGTGAGGGGACAGGCTTAAATCAGCCCCAGCATTTT.

The CDR3 sequence: CASTSHRVLEEQFF. CDR3 bases: TGTGCCAGCACCAGCCACAGGGTCCTCGAGGAGCAGTTCTTC. This rearrangement joins TRBV6-6 to TRBJ2-1; D might be TRBD1 (6 bases). Germline CDR1 and CDR2: MNHNY and SVGAGI (reference sequence). Trimming took off 7 bases at V and 10 bases at J, with 20 bases between the two ends. The CDR3 sequence is 14 residues long.

This CDR3 is CSARALGTVSTDTQYF. CDR3 coding DNA: TGCAGTGCTAGAGCCCTTGGGACTGTTAGCACAGATACGCAGTATTTT. The rearrangement joins TRBV20-1 to TRBJ2-3; the D gene is possibly TRBD2 (6 bases). This CDR3 has 16 residues. V lost 1 base and J 0 bases, leaving 14 bases between the germline ends. CDR1 DFQATT and CDR2 SNEGSKA come from the germline V gene (reference sequence).

The chain couples TRBV2 to TRBJ2-3; 8 bases fit TRBD2. V was pared by 6 bases and J by 4 bases, with 6 bases of the junction left unmatched. Germline assignment: CDR1 SNHLY and CDR2 FYNNEI. The CDR3 extends over 14 amino acids. Here the CDR3 DNA reads TGTGCCAGCAGGGGACTAGTTCCCTCAGATACGCAGTATTTT. It translates to CASRGLVPSDTQYF.

There are a few counts of this clonotype. The junction departs from germline at one end; a sequencing error may be responsible. This chain links TRBV7-7 with TRBJ2-1; 8 bases agree with TRBD2. CDR3 length equals 14 residues. Per the germline V gene, CDR1 is SSHAT and CDR2 is FNYEAQ (reference sequence). The CDR3 here is CASSLAGTHNEQFF. The CDR3 DNA sequence: TGTGCTAGCAGCTTAGCGGGGACACACAATGAGCAGTTCTTC.

V is TRBV11-2 and J is TRBJ2-2; no clear D. V dropped 3 bases and J dropped 2 bases, with 7 bases sitting between them. Per the germline V gene, CDR1 is SGHAT and CDR2 is FQNNGV. This CDR3 comprises 14 residues. The CDR3 loop is CASSFRENTGELFF. The CDR3 coding sequence is TGTGCCAGCAGCTTTAGGGAAAACACCGGGGAGCTGTTTTTT.